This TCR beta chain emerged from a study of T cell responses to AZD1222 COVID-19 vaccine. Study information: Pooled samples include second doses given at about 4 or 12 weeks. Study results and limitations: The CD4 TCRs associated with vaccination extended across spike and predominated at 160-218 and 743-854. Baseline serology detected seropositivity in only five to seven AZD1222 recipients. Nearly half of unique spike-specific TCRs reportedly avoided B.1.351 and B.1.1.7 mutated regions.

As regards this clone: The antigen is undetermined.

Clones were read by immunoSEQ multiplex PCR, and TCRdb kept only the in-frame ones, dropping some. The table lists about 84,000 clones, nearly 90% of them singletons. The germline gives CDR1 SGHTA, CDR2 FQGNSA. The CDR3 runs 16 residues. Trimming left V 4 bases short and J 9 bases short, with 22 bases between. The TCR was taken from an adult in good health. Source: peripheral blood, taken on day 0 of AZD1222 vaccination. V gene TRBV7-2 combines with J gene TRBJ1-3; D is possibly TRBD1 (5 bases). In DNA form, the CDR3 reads TGTGCCAGCAGCTCCCGGATGGGGACGGTCGCGGGCACCATATATTTT. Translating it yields CASSSRMGTVAGTIYF.